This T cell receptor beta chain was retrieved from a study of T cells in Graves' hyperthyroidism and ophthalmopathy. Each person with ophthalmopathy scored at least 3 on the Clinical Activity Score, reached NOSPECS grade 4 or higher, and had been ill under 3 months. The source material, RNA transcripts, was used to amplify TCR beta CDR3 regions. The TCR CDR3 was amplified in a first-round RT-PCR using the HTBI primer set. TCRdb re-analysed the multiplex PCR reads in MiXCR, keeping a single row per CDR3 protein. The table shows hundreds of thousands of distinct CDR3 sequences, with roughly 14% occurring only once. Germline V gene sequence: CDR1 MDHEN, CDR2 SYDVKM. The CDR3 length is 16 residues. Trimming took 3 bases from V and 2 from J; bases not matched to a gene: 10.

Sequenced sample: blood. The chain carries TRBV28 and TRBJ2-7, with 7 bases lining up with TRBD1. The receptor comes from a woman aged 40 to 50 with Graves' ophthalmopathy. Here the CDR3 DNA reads TGTGCCAGCAGTTTCAGCCGGGACAGCCTTGCCTACGAGCAGTACTTC. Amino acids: CASSFSRDSLAYEQYF.